This T cell receptor (beta chain) came from a study of shared clonotypes between healthy human individuals (dated by TCRdb to the early 2020s). In the study overall: Two women and a few men aged 18 to 49 years were included in the cohort. Per donor, three plates each were used for CD4 naive and CD4 memory, two for CD8 naive, and one for CD8 memory. Blood TCR repertoires of several healthy adults were deeply sequenced to estimate repertoire size and the extent of clonotype sharing between individuals. To increase sequencing depth and limit assay-specific biases, TCR repertoire library preparation and sequencing were carried out by different laboratories using diverse techniques. Per donor, leukapheresis produced somewhere between about 0.94 and 9 billion PBMCs. The investigation overall reported the following: Sampling was limited to blood, and TCR repertoires in tissue likely differ from TCR repertoires in blood. Based on pairwise subsampling, the degree of clonotype sharing among donors was expected to be affected by sequencing depth. Roughly 5.2% of naive CD4, roughly 3.5% of naive CD8, roughly 2.5% of memory CD4, and about 0.4% of memory CD8 clonotypes were shared across several donors. Even with the large sequencing depth, rarefaction of the sorted-subset datasets indicated that sequencing was incomplete. Compared with non-shared clonotypes, the clonotypes found in all four sorted-subset donors had higher generation probabilities. The genetic and exposure-history diversity represented was limited by the small number of donors. Larger estimated clonotype richness was generally found for naive subsets than for memory subsets.

As encoded in the germline V gene (reference sequence), CDR1 is SEHNR while CDR2 is FQNEAQ. V loses 3 bases of germline sequence and J loses 5 bases, and the interval between the two ends is 7 bases. The CDR3, from cysteine to phenylalanine, totals 12 residues. The kept DNA is CDR3 alone, 36 bases in frame from the first base. Turning to this clone: The clone's antigen remains unknown. Per-base quality was not reported, and no clone a single base away is much larger than it.

TCR CDR3 regions were amplified from genomic DNA by multiplex PCR using the deep immunoSEQ assay. Genomic DNA extracted from each cell subset was distributed evenly over all wells of several immunoSEQ 96-well plates, and each plate served as one replicate. For sorted subsets, each replicate PCR was loaded with about 0.2 ug genomic DNA, equivalent to 25,000 to 35,000 T cell genomes. The purified libraries were quantified using a Qubit 3.0 fluorometer, sized with a Bioanalyzer 2100, and then quantified again using the KAPA Library Quantification kit. A separate single-read 150-cycle Illumina NextSeq 550 flow cell was used to sequence each immunoSEQ 96-well plate. The study's processing was this. The immunoSEQ output contained only junctional sequences without quality scores, so filtering could not match that applied to full-length reads. To assign V/J genes and CDR3, sequences were annotated against IMGT germline references using PyIR, a Python wrapper for IgBLAST v1.9. Reads with weak V/J assignments (E-value above 1e-6), missing CDR3, stop codons, out-of-frame junctions, or ambiguous translated residues were removed. V3J clonotypes were defined as sequences sharing an identical inferred V gene, J gene, and CDR3 amino acid sequence. To compute the percentage overlap between repertoires, the number of shared unique clonotypes was divided by the size of the smaller repertoire. RTK rarefaction, the Chao1 estimator, and Recon v2.1 estimates of unobserved clonotypes were used to assess repertoire richness. Generation probabilities for all TCRbeta clonotypes obtained by the gDNA method from several donors were computed using OLGA. TCRdb holds this immuneACCESS table with in-frame rearrangements only. Some clones are missing; in checked studies, unresolved V genes explain under half, and the rest has no known cause. From that table come the V and J calls and clone size; the DNA was used to work out D and trimming. In this sample the table shows some 600,000 clones, around 96% of which occur a single time. The top ten clones comprise less than 0.13% of the sample.

CD8 naive samples consisted of CD45RO-negative cells that were positively selected for CCR7, yielding a CD45RA+CCR7+ population without TemRA cells. Donors were healthy HIV-negative adults with no recently reported acute infections or vaccinations. Every donor was a Caucasian adult living in Nashville, Tennessee, USA. Blood was collected by leukapheresis, and PBMCs were isolated by Ficoll-Histopaque density gradient centrifugation and then cryopreserved in liquid nitrogen vapor phase. Analytical flow cytometry was used to check the purity and quantity of every magnetically sorted T cell population. Genomic DNA was isolated from every sorted fraction and measured by UV absorbance on a Nanodrop 2000c.

Material: naive CD8+ T cells sorted from blood. The cell subset or site label on this specimen signifies: CD45RA+CCR7+. Recombination linked TRBV7-9 to TRBJ2-5; the D gene lacks a confident call. The receptor was derived from a woman in her 30s in good health. The CDR3 corresponds to CASSFVGETQYF. DNA sequence: TGTGCCAGCAGCTTTGTCGGCGAGACCCAGTACTTC.